This T cell receptor (beta chain) comes out of a study of cytomegalovirus exposure and HLA in healthy donors. Looking at the study overall: The use of the same platform for the 130 or so validation repertoires and the 550 to 700 first-cohort repertoires was reported by a later analysis.

Notes on this clone: The antigen remains unidentified.

Per germline, CDR1 MNHGY and CDR2 SVAAGI. V was clipped by 4 bases and J by 5 bases, with 12 bases between them. The CDR3 is made up of 14 amino acids. Study-level results: The CMV antigen specificity of a few CMV-associated chains was confirmed through in vitro analysis. Investigators reported approximately 150 TCR beta chains as tied to cytomegalovirus.

The repertoire was sequenced with immunoSEQ multiplex PCR; TCRdb's copy has only in-frame clones and lacks some. The repertoire consists of around 50,000 clones, with approximately 95% occurring once and the leading ten covering approximately 6.3%. The sequenced sample consisted of PBMCs. The clonotype originates from a woman aged 18-29 years in good health and CMV-seronegative. This sequence joins TRBV6-9 and TRBJ1-3, with a weak D call TRBD1 (6 bases). The CDR3 protein is CASSSETGRNTIYF. CDR3 DNA: TGTGCCAGCAGTTCTGAAACAGGGAGAAACACCATATATTTT.